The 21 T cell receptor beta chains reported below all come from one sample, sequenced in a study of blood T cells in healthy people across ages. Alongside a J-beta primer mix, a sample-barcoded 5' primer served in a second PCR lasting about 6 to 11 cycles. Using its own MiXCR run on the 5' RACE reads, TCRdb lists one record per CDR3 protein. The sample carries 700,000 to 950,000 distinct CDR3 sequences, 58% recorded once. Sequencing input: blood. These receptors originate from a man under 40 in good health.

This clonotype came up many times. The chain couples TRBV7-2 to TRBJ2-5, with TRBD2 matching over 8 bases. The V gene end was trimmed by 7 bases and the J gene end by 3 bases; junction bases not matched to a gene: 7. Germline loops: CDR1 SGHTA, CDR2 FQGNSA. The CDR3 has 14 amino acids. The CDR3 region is CASNHPAGEETQYF. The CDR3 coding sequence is TGTGCCAGCAACCACCCAGCGGGAGAAGAGACCCAGTACTTC.

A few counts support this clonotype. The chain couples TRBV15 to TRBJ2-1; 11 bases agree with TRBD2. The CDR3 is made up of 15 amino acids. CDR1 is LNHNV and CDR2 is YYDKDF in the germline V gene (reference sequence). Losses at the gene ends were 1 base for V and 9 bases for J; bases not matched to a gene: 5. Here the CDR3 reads CATSRVLAGAGEQFF. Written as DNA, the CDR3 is TGTGCCACCAGCAGAGTACTAGCGGGGGCGGGTGAGCAGTTCTTC.

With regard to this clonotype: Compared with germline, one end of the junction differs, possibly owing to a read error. The CDR3 DNA reads as TGCGGTGCTAGAGATCAGCCGGTGCATGAGCAGTTCTTC. This sequence encodes CGARDQPVHEQFF. The chain joins TRBV20-1 to TRBJ2-1; D unresolved. The CDR3 totals 13 residues. CDR1 is DFQATT, CDR2 SNEGSKA, per germline (reference sequence).

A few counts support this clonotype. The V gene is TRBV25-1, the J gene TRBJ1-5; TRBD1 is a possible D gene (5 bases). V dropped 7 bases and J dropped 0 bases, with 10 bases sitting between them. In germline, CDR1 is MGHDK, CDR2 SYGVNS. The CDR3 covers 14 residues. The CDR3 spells CASKGTHSNQPQHF. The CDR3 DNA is TGTGCCAGCAAGGGGACCCATAGCAATCAGCCCCAGCATTTT. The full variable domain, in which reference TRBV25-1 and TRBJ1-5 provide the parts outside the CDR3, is EADIYQTPRYLVIGTGKKITLECSQTMGHDKMYWYQQDPGMELHLIHYSYGVNSTEKGDLSSESTVSRIRTEHFPLTLESARPSHTSQYLCASKGTHSNQPQHFGDGTRLSIL.

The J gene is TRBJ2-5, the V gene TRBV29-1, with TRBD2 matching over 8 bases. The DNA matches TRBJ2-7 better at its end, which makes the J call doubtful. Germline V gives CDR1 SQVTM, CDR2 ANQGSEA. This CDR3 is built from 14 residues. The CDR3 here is CSVESGRASYEQYF. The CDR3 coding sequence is TGCAGCGTTGAATCCGGGAGGGCCAGCTACGAGCAGTACTTC.

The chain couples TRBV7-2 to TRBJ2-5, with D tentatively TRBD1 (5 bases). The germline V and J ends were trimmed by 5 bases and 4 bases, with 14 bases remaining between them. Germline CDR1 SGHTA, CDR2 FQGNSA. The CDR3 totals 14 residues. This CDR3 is CASSRDNGAETQYF. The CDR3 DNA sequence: TGTGCCAGCAGCCGAGACAATGGGGCAGAGACCCAGTACTTC.

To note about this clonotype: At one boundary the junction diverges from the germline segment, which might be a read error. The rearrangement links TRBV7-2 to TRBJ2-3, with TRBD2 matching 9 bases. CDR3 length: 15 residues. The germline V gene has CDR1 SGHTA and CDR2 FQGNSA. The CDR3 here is CASSLAGLAPDTQYF. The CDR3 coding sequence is TGTGCCAGCAGCCTAGCGGGGCTAGCGCCAGATACGCAGTATTTT.

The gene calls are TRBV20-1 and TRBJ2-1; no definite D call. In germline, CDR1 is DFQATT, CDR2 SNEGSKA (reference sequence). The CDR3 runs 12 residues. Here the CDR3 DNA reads TGCAGCGGAGAAGCACAGTACAATGAGCAGTTCTTC. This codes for CSGEAQYNEQFF.

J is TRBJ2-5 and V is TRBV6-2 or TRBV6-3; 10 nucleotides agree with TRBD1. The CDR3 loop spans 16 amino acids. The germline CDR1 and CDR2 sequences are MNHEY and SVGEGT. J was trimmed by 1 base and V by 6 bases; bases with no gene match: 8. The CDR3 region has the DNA TGTGCCAGCAGGCGGACAGGGGGTATAAGCCAAGAGACCCAGTACTTC. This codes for CASRRTGGISQETQYF.

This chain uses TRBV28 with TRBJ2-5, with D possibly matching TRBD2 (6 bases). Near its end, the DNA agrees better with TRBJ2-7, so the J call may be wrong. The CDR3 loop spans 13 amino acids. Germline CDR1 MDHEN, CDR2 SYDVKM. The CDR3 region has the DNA TGTGCCAGCAGTCTCTGGGGGACTCTCGAGCAGTACTTC. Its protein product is CASSLWGTLEQYF.

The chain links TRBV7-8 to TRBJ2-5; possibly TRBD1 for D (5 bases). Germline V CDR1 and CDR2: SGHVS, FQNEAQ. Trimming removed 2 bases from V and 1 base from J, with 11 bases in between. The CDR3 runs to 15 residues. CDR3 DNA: TGTGCCAGCAGCTTATCACACAGGCCCCAAGAGACCCAGTACTTC. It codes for CASSLSHRPQETQYF.

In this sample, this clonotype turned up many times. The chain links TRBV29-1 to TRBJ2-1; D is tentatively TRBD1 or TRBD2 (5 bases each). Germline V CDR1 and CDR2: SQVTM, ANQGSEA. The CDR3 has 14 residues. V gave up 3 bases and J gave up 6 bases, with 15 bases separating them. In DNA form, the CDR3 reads TGCAGCGTTGAGGGGGTTTTGGGGAGCAATGAGCAGTTCTTC. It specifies CSVEGVLGSNEQFF.

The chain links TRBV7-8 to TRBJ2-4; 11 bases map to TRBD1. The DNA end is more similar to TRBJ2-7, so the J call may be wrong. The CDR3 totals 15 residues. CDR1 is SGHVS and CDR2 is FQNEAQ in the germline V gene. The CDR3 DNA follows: TGTGCCAGCAGCTTAACGGACAGGGGGCCTCACGAGCAGTACTTC. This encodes CASSLTDRGPHEQYF.

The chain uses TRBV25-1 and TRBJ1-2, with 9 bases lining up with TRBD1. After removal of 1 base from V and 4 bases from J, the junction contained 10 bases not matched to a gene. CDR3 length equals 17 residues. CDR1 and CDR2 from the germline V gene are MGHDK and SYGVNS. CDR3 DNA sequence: TGTGCCAGCAGTGAATCTTTAGGGACAGGGATACTCTATGGCTACACCTTC. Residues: CASSESLGTGILYGYTF.

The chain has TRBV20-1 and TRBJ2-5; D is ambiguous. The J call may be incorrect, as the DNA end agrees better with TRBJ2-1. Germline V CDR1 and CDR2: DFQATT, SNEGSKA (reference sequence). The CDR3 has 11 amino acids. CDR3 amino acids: CSGLSRETQFF. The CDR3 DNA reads TGCAGTGGGCTAAGCCGAGAGACCCAGTTCTTC.

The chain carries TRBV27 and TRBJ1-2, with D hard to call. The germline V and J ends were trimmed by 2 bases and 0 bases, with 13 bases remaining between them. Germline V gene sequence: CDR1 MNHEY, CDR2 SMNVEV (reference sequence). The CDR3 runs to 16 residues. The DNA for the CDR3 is TGTGCCAGCAGTTTAAAGTCCCTGGCAGCTAACTATGGCTACACCTTC. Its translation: CASSLKSLAANYGYTF.

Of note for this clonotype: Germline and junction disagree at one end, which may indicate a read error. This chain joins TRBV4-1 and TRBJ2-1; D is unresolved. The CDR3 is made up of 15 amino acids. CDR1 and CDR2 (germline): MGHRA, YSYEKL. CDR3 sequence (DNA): TGCGCCAGCAGCCAAGTCGGTATGTCCTGCAATGAGCAGTTCTTC. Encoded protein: CASSQVGMSCNEQFF.

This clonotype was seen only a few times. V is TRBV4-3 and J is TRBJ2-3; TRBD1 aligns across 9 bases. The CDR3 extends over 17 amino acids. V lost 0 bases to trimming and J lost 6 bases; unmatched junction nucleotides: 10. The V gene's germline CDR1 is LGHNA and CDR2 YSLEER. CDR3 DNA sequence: TGCGCCAGCAGCCAAGATCGGGGGGACAGGGAAACGGATACGCAGTATTTT. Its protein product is CASSQDRGDRETDTQYF.

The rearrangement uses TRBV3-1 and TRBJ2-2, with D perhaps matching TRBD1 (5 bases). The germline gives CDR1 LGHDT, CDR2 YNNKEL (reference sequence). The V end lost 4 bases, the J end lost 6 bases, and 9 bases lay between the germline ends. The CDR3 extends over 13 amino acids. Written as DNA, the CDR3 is TGTGCCAGCAGCCTCAGGGCCGCCGGGGAGCTGTTTTTT. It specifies CASSLRAAGELFF.

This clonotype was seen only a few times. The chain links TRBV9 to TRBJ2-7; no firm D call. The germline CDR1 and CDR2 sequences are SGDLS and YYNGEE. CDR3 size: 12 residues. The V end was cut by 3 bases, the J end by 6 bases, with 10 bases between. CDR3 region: CASSETVGEQYF. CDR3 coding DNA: TGTGCCAGCAGCGAAACAGTAGGCGAGCAGTACTTC.

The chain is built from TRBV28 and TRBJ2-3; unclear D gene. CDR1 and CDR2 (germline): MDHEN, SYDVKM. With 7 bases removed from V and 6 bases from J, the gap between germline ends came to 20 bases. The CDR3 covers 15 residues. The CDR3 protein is CASTPPRAFMDTQYF. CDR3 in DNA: TGTGCCAGCACCCCACCCCGAGCCTTCATGGATACGCAGTATTTT.